This TCR beta chain was identified in a study of blood T cells in healthy people across ages. A second PCR, run for about 6 to 11 cycles, used a sample-barcoded 5' primer plus a J-beta primer mix. Each cDNA was tagged by a template-switch adaptor containing 12 random nucleotides. CDR3-containing paired-end reads numbering at least 2.5 million came from each sample. TCRdb re-called the 5' RACE reads through MiXCR, storing one row per CDR3 protein. The sample consists of about a million distinct CDR3 sequences, around 48% of them appearing once. Findings and limits, study-wide: Since the PBMCs were unsorted, naive and antigen-experienced cells could not be conclusively compared.

Per the germline V gene, CDR1 is SQVTM and CDR2 is ANQGSEA. There are 12 residues in the CDR3. Trimming took 6 bases from V and 3 from J, leaving 11 bases between them. This clonotype was seen a handful of times. Its matching antigen is unknown. The source material was blood. This TCR came from a man aged 30 to 39 in good health. The gene calls are TRBV29-1 and TRBJ2-5, with TRBD2 as a possible D gene (6 bases). The CDR3 is CSVRGTEETQYF. The CDR3 DNA follows: TGCAGCGTGCGGGGCACAGAAGAGACCCAGTACTTC.